The TCR beta chain under discussion was sequenced for a study of patients and donors after allogeneic stem cell transplantation. A few counts support this clonotype. V was shortened by 1 base and J by 8 bases, with 15 bases between the two germline ends. Germline assignment: CDR1 SGHRS and CDR2 YFSETQ. CDR3 length: 15 amino acids. TCRdb processed the RT-PCR reads anew with MiXCR; each CDR3 protein has one entry. The table records about 74,000 distinct CDR3 sequences, 26% of them present only once. The sequence was obtained from a human donor who was either an allogeneic HSCT recipient or a stem cell or donor lymphocyte infusion donor (not recorded which). It is not recorded whose cells these are; they may come from a transplant donor. Sample: blood, either unsorted or a sorted T cell fraction (not recorded which). The J gene is TRBJ1-4, the V gene TRBV5-1, with D possibly matching TRBD1 (6 bases). The CDR3 DNA is TGCGCCAGCAGCTTGCGATCAGGGGTGGAAGAAAAACTGTTTTTT. Residues: CASSLRSGVEEKLFF.